These T cell receptor beta chains were read from a single sample in a study of radiation and T cells in renal cell carcinoma. Using immunoSEQ multiplex PCR, the repertoire was profiled, and TCRdb retains in-frame clones only, with some absent. The profile shows roughly 130,000 clones, around four fifths of them singletons. The material was blood, obtained from a patient whose treatment included radiotherapy and nephrectomy. Every receptor here comes from a woman aged 55-75 years with renal cell carcinoma. Each CDR3 is given with its conserved first and last residue. Each record gives: CDR3 length, clone size, V gene, J gene, D gene, CDR3 protein, CDR3 DNA. D genes are given only for firm matches. Expanded clones get a size class; other rows say once, few or many, or leave the size out.

CDR3 length: 14
clone size: -
V gene: TRBV5-6
J gene: TRBJ1-4
D gene: -
CDR3 protein: CASSRTATNEKLFF
CDR3 DNA: TGTGCCAGCAGCCGGACTGCAACTAATGAAAAACTGTTTTTT

CDR3 length: 16
clone size: -
V gene: TRBV28
J gene: TRBJ2-3
D gene: TRBD2
CDR3 protein: CASSLGPSGVTDTQYF
CDR3 DNA: TGTGCCAGCAGTTTGGGCCCTAGCGGCGTCACAGATACGCAGTATTTT

CDR3 length: 18
clone size: -
V gene: TRBV4-1
J gene: TRBJ1-4
D gene: TRBD1
CDR3 protein: CASSQEWSIGQGNEKLFF
CDR3 DNA: TGCGCCAGCAGCCAAGAATGGTCGATCGGACAGGGAAATGAAAAACTGTTTTTT

CDR3 length: 15
clone size: -
V gene: TRBV18
J gene: TRBJ1-1
D gene: TRBD1
CDR3 protein: CASSPRTGASTEAFF
CDR3 DNA: TGTGCCAGCTCACCCAGGACAGGGGCGAGTACTGAAGCTTTCTTT

CDR3 length: 16
clone size: once
V gene: TRBV7-2
J gene: TRBJ2-5
D gene: TRBD2
CDR3 protein: CASSFGGLAGLETQYF
CDR3 DNA: TGTGCCAGCAGCTTCGGCGGACTAGCGGGATTGGAGACCCAGTACTTC

CDR3 length: 16
clone size: once
V gene: TRBV7-8
J gene: TRBJ1-2
D gene: TRBD1
CDR3 protein: CASSPGQGTINYGYTF
CDR3 DNA: TGTGCCAGCAGCCCCGGACAGGGAACCATTAACTATGGCTACACCTTC

CDR3 length: 14
clone size: -
V gene: TRBV10-3
J gene: TRBJ2-7
D gene: TRBD1
CDR3 protein: CAIRNDRGNFEQYF
CDR3 DNA: TGTGCCATCCGTAATGACAGGGGTAATTTCGAGCAGTACTTC

CDR3 length: 12
clone size: -
V gene: TRBV5-1
J gene: TRBJ2-7
D gene: -
CDR3 protein: CASSLPPYEQYF
CDR3 DNA: TGCGCCAGCAGCCTACCACCCTACGAGCAGTACTTC

CDR3 length: 13
clone size: -
V gene: TRBV19
J gene: TRBJ1-4
D gene: TRBD1
CDR3 protein: CASRTGVNEKLFF
CDR3 DNA: TGTGCCAGTAGGACAGGGGTTAATGAAAAACTGTTTTTT

CDR3 length: 15
clone size: -
V gene: TRBV11-2
J gene: TRBJ2-1
D gene: TRBD2
CDR3 protein: CASSLAGGPADEQFF
CDR3 DNA: TGTGCCAGCAGCTTAGCGGGAGGCCCCGCCGATGAGCAGTTCTTC

CDR3 length: 15
clone size: -
V gene: TRBV25-1
J gene: TRBJ1-4
D gene: TRBD1
CDR3 protein: CASSGAQGAGEKLFF
CDR3 DNA: TGTGCCAGCAGTGGGGCACAGGGGGCGGGTGAAAAACTGTTTTTT

CDR3 length: 15
clone size: -
V gene: TRBV7-9
J gene: TRBJ2-1
D gene: -
CDR3 protein: CASSLGAGYYNEQFF
CDR3 DNA: TGTGCCAGCAGTCTAGGGGCGGGGTACTACAATGAGCAGTTCTTC

CDR3 length: 12
clone size: once
V gene: TRBV9
J gene: TRBJ2-1
D gene: TRBD2
CDR3 protein: CASGGESNEQFF
CDR3 DNA: TGTGCCAGCGGGGGGGAGAGCAATGAGCAGTTCTTC

CDR3 length: 16
clone size: -
V gene: TRBV19
J gene: TRBJ1-1
D gene: -
CDR3 protein: CASKVGAVSWNTEAFF
CDR3 DNA: TGTGCCAGTAAAGTCGGCGCGGTCTCCTGGAACACTGAAGCTTTCTTT

CDR3 length: 14
clone size: once
V gene: TRBV9
J gene: TRBJ2-3
D gene: -
CDR3 protein: CASSPRTSTDTQYF
CDR3 DNA: TGTGCCAGCAGCCCGCGGACTAGCACAGATACGCAGTATTTT

CDR3 length: 18
clone size: -
V gene: TRBV4-1
J gene: TRBJ2-2
D gene: -
CDR3 protein: CASSQLTGPRFGTGELFF
CDR3 DNA: TGCGCCAGCAGCCAACTTACCGGACCCAGATTTGGCACCGGGGAGCTGTTTTTT

CDR3 length: 13
clone size: -
V gene: TRBV4-2
J gene: TRBJ1-2
D gene: -
CDR3 protein: CASSSLGPYGYTF
CDR3 DNA: TGTGCCAGCAGCTCGTTGGGGCCCTATGGCTACACCTTC

CDR3 length: 14
clone size: -
V gene: TRBV2
J gene: TRBJ1-5
D gene: -
CDR3 protein: CASSWAGPGQPQHF
CDR3 DNA: TGTGCCAGCAGTTGGGCCGGTCCGGGGCAGCCCCAGCATTTT

CDR3 length: 14
clone size: -
V gene: TRBV7-8
J gene: TRBJ1-5
D gene: -
CDR3 protein: CASSLEAYSQPQHF
CDR3 DNA: TGTGCCAGCAGCTTGGAGGCTTATAGTCAGCCCCAGCATTTT

CDR3 length: 15
clone size: -
V gene: TRBV19
J gene: TRBJ1-4
D gene: -
CDR3 protein: CASSIAATVREKLFF
CDR3 DNA: TGTGCCAGTAGTATTGCGGCCACCGTTCGAGAAAAACTGTTTTTT

CDR3 length: 15
clone size: -
V gene: TRBV9
J gene: TRBJ2-1
D gene: -
CDR3 protein: CASSVYNRGIDEQFF
CDR3 DNA: TGTGCCAGCAGCGTATACAACAGAGGAATCGATGAGCAGTTCTTC

CDR3 length: 14
clone size: once
V gene: TRBV29-1
J gene: TRBJ2-1
D gene: -
CDR3 protein: CSVDSGYSYNEQFF
CDR3 DNA: TGCAGCGTTGATTCGGGGTACTCCTACAATGAGCAGTTCTTC

CDR3 length: 13
clone size: -
V gene: TRBV9
J gene: TRBJ2-1
D gene: -
CDR3 protein: CASSGDPYNEQFF
CDR3 DNA: TGTGCCAGCTCGGGGGATCCCTACAATGAGCAGTTCTTC

CDR3 length: 18
clone size: -
V gene: TRBV6-4
J gene: TRBJ2-1
D gene: TRBD1
CDR3 protein: CASSDSMYGTGGVYEQFF
CDR3 DNA: TGTGCCAGCAGTGACTCGATGTACGGGACAGGGGGTGTCTATGAGCAGTTCTTC

CDR3 length: 13
clone size: few
V gene: TRBV6-4
J gene: TRBJ1-2
D gene: TRBD1
CDR3 protein: CASRQTGGYGYTF
CDR3 DNA: TGTGCCAGCAGACAGACAGGGGGCTATGGCTACACCTTC

CDR3 length: 14
clone size: once
V gene: TRBV28
J gene: TRBJ1-2
D gene: -
CDR3 protein: CASSERQGLYGYTF
CDR3 DNA: TGTGCCAGCAGCGAGAGGCAGGGGCTCTATGGCTACACCTTC

CDR3 length: 13
clone size: -
V gene: TRBV11-2
J gene: TRBJ1-2
D gene: -
CDR3 protein: CASSPPGLYGYTF
CDR3 DNA: TGTGCCAGCAGCCCTCCGGGCCTCTATGGCTACACCTTC

CDR3 length: 21
clone size: once
V gene: TRBV2
J gene: TRBJ1-2
D gene: TRBD1
CDR3 protein: CASSGGLGQGPFANLNYGYTF
CDR3 DNA: TGTGCCAGCAGTGGGGGGCTGGGACAGGGGCCCTTTGCTAACCTAAACTATGGCTACACCTTC

CDR3 length: 16
clone size: -
V gene: TRBV19
J gene: TRBJ1-2
D gene: -
CDR3 protein: CASSLSLGTYNYGYTF
CDR3 DNA: TGTGCCAGTAGTCTGTCTCTAGGCACTTATAACTATGGCTACACCTTC

CDR3 length: 16
clone size: -
V gene: TRBV2
J gene: TRBJ2-1
D gene: TRBD2
CDR3 protein: CASSERTSGHYNEQFF
CDR3 DNA: TGTGCCAGCAGTGAGAGGACTAGCGGGCACTACAATGAGCAGTTCTTC

CDR3 length: 14
clone size: -
V gene: TRBV27
J gene: TRBJ2-7
D gene: -
CDR3 protein: CASSREGGPYEQYF
CDR3 DNA: TGTGCCAGCTCTCGCGAGGGCGGACCCTACGAGCAGTACTTC

CDR3 length: 14
clone size: -
V gene: TRBV5-4
J gene: TRBJ2-7
D gene: TRBD1
CDR3 protein: CASSPGQGGYEQYF
CDR3 DNA: TGTGCCAGCAGCCCCGGACAGGGTGGCTACGAGCAGTACTTC

CDR3 length: 13
clone size: -
V gene: TRBV6-7
J gene: TRBJ1-2
D gene: TRBD1
CDR3 protein: CASSWDREDGYTF
CDR3 DNA: TGTGCCAGCAGCTGGGACAGGGAGGATGGCTACACCTTC

CDR3 length: 16
clone size: -
V gene: TRBV2
J gene: TRBJ2-3
D gene: TRBD2
CDR3 protein: CASVRLAGDRTDTQYF
CDR3 DNA: TGTGCCAGCGTGAGACTAGCGGGGGACCGAACAGATACGCAGTATTTT

CDR3 length: 13
clone size: -
V gene: TRBV7-9
J gene: TRBJ1-2
D gene: -
CDR3 protein: CASSLPRDYGYTF
CDR3 DNA: TGTGCCAGCAGCTTACCCAGGGATTATGGCTACACCTTC

CDR3 length: 15
clone size: -
V gene: TRBV18
J gene: TRBJ2-7
D gene: TRBD1
CDR3 protein: CASSPWGQGGNEQYF
CDR3 DNA: TGTGCCAGCTCACCTTGGGGACAGGGGGGCAACGAGCAGTACTTC

CDR3 length: 15
clone size: -
V gene: TRBV6-1
J gene: TRBJ1-3
D gene: -
CDR3 protein: CASRLSPGTGNTIYF
CDR3 DNA: TGTGCCAGCAGACTCTCGCCAGGGACCGGAAACACCATATATTTT

CDR3 length: 14
clone size: -
V gene: TRBV4-1
J gene: TRBJ2-3
D gene: TRBD2
CDR3 protein: CASRQAGASDTQYF
CDR3 DNA: TGCGCCAGCAGACAAGCGGGGGCCTCAGATACGCAGTATTTT

CDR3 length: 12
clone size: many
V gene: TRBV28
J gene: TRBJ1-3
D gene: -
CDR3 protein: CASSPPGNTIYF
CDR3 DNA: TGTGCCAGCAGCCCTCCCGGAAACACCATATATTTT

CDR3 length: 15
clone size: -
V gene: TRBV28
J gene: TRBJ1-4
D gene: -
CDR3 protein: CASSFLPEAGEKLFF
CDR3 DNA: TGTGCCAGCAGTTTCCTCCCCGAGGCAGGGGAAAAACTGTTTTTT

CDR3 length: 16
clone size: -
V gene: TRBV5-1
J gene: TRBJ2-7
D gene: TRBD2
CDR3 protein: CASSRTGTSGRHEQYF
CDR3 DNA: TGCGCCAGCAGCCGGACAGGGACTAGCGGGAGACACGAGCAGTACTTC

CDR3 length: 16
clone size: -
V gene: TRBV15
J gene: TRBJ2-2
D gene: TRBD2
CDR3 protein: CATSAASGSFPGELFF
CDR3 DNA: TGTGCCACCAGCGCCGCTAGCGGGAGTTTCCCCGGGGAGCTGTTTTTT

CDR3 length: 14
clone size: -
V gene: TRBV29-1
J gene: TRBJ1-3
D gene: -
CDR3 protein: CSVEEQSSGNTIYF
CDR3 DNA: TGCAGCGTTGAGGAACAGAGCTCTGGAAACACCATATATTTT

CDR3 length: 19
clone size: -
V gene: TRBV5-4
J gene: TRBJ2-7
D gene: TRBD2
CDR3 protein: CASSTWTSGHIRKGKEQYF
CDR3 DNA: TGTGCCAGCAGCACCTGGACTAGCGGCCATATCCGAAAGGGTAAAGAGCAGTACTTC

CDR3 length: 15
clone size: -
V gene: TRBV4-2
J gene: TRBJ1-1
D gene: -
CDR3 protein: CASSQDRTLNTEAFF
CDR3 DNA: TGTGCCAGCAGCCAAGATCGGACTTTGAACACTGAAGCTTTCTTT

CDR3 length: 16
clone size: -
V gene: TRBV5-4
J gene: TRBJ2-1
D gene: TRBD2
CDR3 protein: CASSSQRGGLYNEQFF
CDR3 DNA: TGTGCCAGCAGCTCACAGCGGGGGGGGTTATACAATGAGCAGTTCTTC

CDR3 length: 15
clone size: once
V gene: TRBV2
J gene: TRBJ2-3
D gene: TRBD2
CDR3 protein: CASREGTSTPSTQYF
CDR3 DNA: TGTGCCAGCAGGGAGGGGACTAGTACTCCGTCTACGCAGTATTTT

CDR3 length: 16
clone size: -
V gene: TRBV7-6
J gene: TRBJ2-7
D gene: -
CDR3 protein: CASSRPLQSASYEQYF
CDR3 DNA: TGTGCCAGCAGCCGTCCCCTGCAGTCTGCCTCCTACGAGCAGTACTTC

CDR3 length: 14
clone size: -
V gene: TRBV5-1
J gene: TRBJ2-7
D gene: -
CDR3 protein: CASSLDAGSYEQYF
CDR3 DNA: TGCGCCAGCAGCTTGGACGCAGGGAGCTACGAGCAGTACTTC

CDR3 length: 16
clone size: -
V gene: TRBV5-1
J gene: TRBJ2-2
D gene: -
CDR3 protein: CASSLGQASNTGELFF
CDR3 DNA: TGCGCCAGCAGCTTGGGACAGGCTTCGAACACCGGGGAGCTGTTTTTT

CDR3 length: 13
clone size: -
V gene: TRBV30
J gene: TRBJ2-7
D gene: -
CDR3 protein: CAWRGVGTYEQYF
CDR3 DNA: TGTGCCTGGAGGGGTGTGGGAACCTACGAGCAGTACTTC

CDR3 length: 15
clone size: -
V gene: TRBV6-6
J gene: TRBJ2-3
D gene: TRBD1
CDR3 protein: CASRGDRGPGDTQYF
CDR3 DNA: TGTGCCAGCAGAGGGGACAGGGGGCCGGGAGATACGCAGTATTTT